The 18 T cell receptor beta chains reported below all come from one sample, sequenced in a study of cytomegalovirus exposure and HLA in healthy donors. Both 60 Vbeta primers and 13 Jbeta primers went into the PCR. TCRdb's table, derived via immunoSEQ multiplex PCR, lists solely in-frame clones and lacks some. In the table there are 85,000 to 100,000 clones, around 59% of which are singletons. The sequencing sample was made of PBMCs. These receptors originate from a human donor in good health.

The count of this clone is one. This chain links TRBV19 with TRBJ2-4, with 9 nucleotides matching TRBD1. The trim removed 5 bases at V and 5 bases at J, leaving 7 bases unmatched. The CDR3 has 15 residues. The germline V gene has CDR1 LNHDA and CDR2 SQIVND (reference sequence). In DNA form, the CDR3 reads TGTGCCAGTAGTCCTCGGGACAGGGTCCAAAACATTCAGTACTTC. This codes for CASSPRDRVQNIQYF.

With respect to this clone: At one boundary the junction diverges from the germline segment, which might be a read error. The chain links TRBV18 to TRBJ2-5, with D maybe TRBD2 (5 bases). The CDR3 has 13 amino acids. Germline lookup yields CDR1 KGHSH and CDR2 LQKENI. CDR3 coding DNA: TGTGCCAGCCCACCACGGAGGCGAGAGACCCAGTACTTC. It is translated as CASPPRRRETQYF.

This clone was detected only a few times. CDR3 nucleotide sequence: TGCGCCAGCATACCGGGTAACGTTATTGCGGAGACCCAGTACTTC. This sequence encodes CASIPGNVIAETQYF. The chain uses TRBV5-1 and TRBJ2-5, with D uncertain. V lost 6 bases, J lost 5 bases, and 20 bases lay in between. CDR1 and CDR2 (germline): SGHRS, YFSETQ. The CDR3 has 15 residues.

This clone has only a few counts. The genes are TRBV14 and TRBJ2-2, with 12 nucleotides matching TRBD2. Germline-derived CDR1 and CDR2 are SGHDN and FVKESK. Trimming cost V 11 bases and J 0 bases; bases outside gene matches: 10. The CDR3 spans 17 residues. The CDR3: CAGELAGGPTNTGELFF. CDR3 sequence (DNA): TGTGCCGGAGAACTAGCGGGGGGCCCTACGAACACCGGGGAGCTGTTTTTT.

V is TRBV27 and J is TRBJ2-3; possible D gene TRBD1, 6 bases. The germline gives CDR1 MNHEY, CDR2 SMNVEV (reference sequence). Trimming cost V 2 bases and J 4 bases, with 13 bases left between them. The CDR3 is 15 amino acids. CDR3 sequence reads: CASSLNGRGADTQYF. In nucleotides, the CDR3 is TGTGCCAGCAGTTTAAATGGCAGGGGCGCAGATACGCAGTATTTT.

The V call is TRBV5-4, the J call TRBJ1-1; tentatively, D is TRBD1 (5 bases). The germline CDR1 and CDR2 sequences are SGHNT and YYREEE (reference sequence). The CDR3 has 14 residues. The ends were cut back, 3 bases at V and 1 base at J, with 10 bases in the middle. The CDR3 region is CASSSTTANTEAFF. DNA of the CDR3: TGTGCCAGCAGCTCCACGACAGCGAACACTGAAGCTTTCTTT.

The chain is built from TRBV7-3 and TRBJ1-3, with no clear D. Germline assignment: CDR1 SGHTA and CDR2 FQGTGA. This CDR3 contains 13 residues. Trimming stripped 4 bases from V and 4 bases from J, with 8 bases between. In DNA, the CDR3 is TGTGCCAGCAGCTCCGGCGGGGGAAACACCATATATTTT. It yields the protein CASSSGGGNTIYF.

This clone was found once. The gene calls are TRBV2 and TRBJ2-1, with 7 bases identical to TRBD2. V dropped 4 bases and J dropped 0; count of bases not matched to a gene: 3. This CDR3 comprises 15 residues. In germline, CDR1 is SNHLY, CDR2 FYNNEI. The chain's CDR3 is CASSASGDSYNEQFF. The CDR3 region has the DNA TGTGCCAGCAGTGCAAGCGGGGACTCCTACAATGAGCAGTTCTTC.

CDR3 in amino acids: CASSLTGGGNQPQHF. The CDR3 DNA reads as TGCGCCAGCAGCCTTACAGGGGGCGGCAATCAGCCCCAGCATTTT. The chain carries TRBV4-1 and TRBJ1-5; 9 bases are shared with TRBD1. Germline values: CDR1 MGHRA, CDR2 YSYEKL. The ends lost 4 bases at V and 2 bases at J; junction bases unmatched: 3. This CDR3 is 15 amino acids long.

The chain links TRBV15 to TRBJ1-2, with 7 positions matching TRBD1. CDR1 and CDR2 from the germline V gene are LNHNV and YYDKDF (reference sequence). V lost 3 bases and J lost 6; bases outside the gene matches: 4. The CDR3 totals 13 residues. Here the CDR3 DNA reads TGTGCCACCAGCAGCGAGGGGGCAAATGGCTACACCTTC. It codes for CATSSEGANGYTF.

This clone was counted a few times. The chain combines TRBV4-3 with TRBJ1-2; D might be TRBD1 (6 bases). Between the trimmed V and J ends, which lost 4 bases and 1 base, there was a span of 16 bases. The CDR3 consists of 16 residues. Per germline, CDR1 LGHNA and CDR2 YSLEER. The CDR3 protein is CASSPSLRGFNYGYTF. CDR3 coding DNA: TGCGCCAGCAGCCCCTCCTTGAGGGGGTTTAACTATGGCTACACCTTC.

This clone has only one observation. This chain's CDR3 is CASIRTGGNYGYTF. Here the CDR3 DNA reads TGCGCCAGCATAAGGACAGGGGGCAACTATGGCTACACCTTC. The chain carries TRBV10-2 and TRBJ1-2; 11 bases line up with TRBD1. This CDR3 region has 14 residues. Per the germline V gene, CDR1 is WSHSY and CDR2 is SAAADI. The V gene end was trimmed by 7 bases and the J gene end by 2 bases; junction bases not matched to a gene: 3.

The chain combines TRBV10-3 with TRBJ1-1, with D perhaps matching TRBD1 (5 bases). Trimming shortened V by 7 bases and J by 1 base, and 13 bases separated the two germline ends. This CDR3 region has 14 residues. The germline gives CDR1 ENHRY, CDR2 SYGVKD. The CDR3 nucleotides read TGTGCCATCAAATTGTCCCAGGGGAACACTGAAGCTTTCTTT. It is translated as CAIKLSQGNTEAFF.

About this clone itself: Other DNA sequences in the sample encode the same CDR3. The CDR3 here is CASSQGVLTNTEAFF. CDR3 DNA sequence: TGCGCCAGCAGCCAAGGGGTACTGACAAACACTGAAGCTTTCTTT. J is TRBJ1-1 and V is TRBV4-1, with unresolved D. The V end was cut by 1 base, the J end by 2 bases, with 11 bases between. This CDR3 contains 15 residues. Germline CDR1 is MGHRA and CDR2 is YSYEKL.

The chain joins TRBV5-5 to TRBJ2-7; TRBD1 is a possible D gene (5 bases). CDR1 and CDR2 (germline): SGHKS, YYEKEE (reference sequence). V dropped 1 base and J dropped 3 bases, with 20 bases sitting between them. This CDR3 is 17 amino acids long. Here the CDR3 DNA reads TGTGCCAGCAGCTTGTTAACGGCAGGGAACTTATACTACGAGCAGTACTTC. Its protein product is CASSLLTAGNLYYEQYF.

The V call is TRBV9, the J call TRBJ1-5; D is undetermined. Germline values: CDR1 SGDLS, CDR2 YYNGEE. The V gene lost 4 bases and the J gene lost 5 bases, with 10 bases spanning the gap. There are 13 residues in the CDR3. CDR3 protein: CASSPRQDQPQHF. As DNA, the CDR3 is TGTGCCAGCAGCCCCCGACAAGATCAGCCCCAGCATTTT.

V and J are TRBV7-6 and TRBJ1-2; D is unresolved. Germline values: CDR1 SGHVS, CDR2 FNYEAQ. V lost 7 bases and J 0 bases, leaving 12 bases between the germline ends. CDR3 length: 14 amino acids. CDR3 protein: CASTPAGANYGYTF. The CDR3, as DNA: TGTGCCAGCACCCCGGCGGGCGCTAACTATGGCTACACCTTC.

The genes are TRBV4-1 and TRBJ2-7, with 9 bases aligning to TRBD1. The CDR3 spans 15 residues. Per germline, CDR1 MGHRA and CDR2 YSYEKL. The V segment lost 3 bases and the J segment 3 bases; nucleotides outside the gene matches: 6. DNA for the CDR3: TGCGCCAGCAGCCAGAAGGACAGGGGAGGCTACGAGCAGTACTTC. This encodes CASSQKDRGGYEQYF.